This TCR beta chain is from a study of Ad26.COV2.S vaccination and SARS-CoV-2 variants. Treatment defined: some 19 received Ad26.COV2.S at low or high dose, single or two shots; 5 received placebo; per-sample allocation not given. Day 63 after the first injection of vaccine or placebo was the sampling time. The protocol was immunoSEQ multiplex PCR, while the TCRdb copy is restricted to in-frame clones and leaves out a portion. The sample holds more than 300,000 clones; 85% are singletons and the top ten take 2.1%. To note about this clone: Its antigen is undetermined.

The study, taken as a whole, reports: People who got the vaccine or the placebo had similar non-spike TCR breadth.

CDR1 SNHLY and CDR2 FYNNEI come from the germline V gene. The CDR3 is made up of 15 amino acids. J was trimmed by 3 bases and V by 6 bases; bases with no gene match: 3. The sequence came from a person aged 18-60 years who received the Ad26.COV2.S COVID-19 vaccine or a placebo. The chain is built from TRBV2 and TRBJ2-3, with 13 bases fitting TRBD2. Sequencing was performed on peripheral blood, taken in a trial of Ad26.COV2.S vaccine versus placebo. The CDR3 coding sequence is TGTGCCAGCAGAACGGGACTAGCGGGGACAGATACGCAGTATTTT. It encodes CASRTGLAGTDTQYF.